What follows are 5 T cell receptor beta chains derived from one specimen sequenced in a study of neurological immune-mediated disorders. Using its own MiXCR run on the 5' RACE reads, TCRdb lists one record per CDR3 protein. The sample has under 90,000 distinct CDR3 sequences, under 4.5% seen once. The sequenced sample was PBMCs. These receptors all stem from a woman in her forties or fifties with multiple sclerosis.

This clonotype occurred many times. This chain uses TRBV20-1 with TRBJ2-1, with D possibly called TRBD1 or TRBD2 (6 bases each). The germline V and J ends were trimmed by 6 bases and 9 bases, with 24 bases remaining between them. The V gene's germline CDR1 is DFQATT and CDR2 SNEGSKA (reference sequence). CDR3 length equals 15 residues. The CDR3 reads CSAFRTDEGGAEQFF. The CDR3 nucleotides are TGCAGTGCCTTTCGGACAGACGAGGGGGGTGCTGAGCAGTTCTTC.

The table lists this clonotype with many counts. V is TRBV25-1 and J is TRBJ2-1; maybe TRBD2 (6 bases). The CDR3 has 16 amino acids. V dropped 5 bases and J dropped 3 bases, with 17 bases sitting between them. The germline CDR1 and CDR2 sequences are MGHDK and SYGVNS. This CDR3 reads CASSPPGLEDYNEQFF. The CDR3 bases are TGTGCCAGCAGTCCCCCGGGACTGGAGGACTACAATGAGCAGTTCTTC. The full variable domain, completed using reference TRBV25-1 and TRBJ2-1, is EADIYQTPRYLVIGTGKKITLECSQTMGHDKMYWYQQDPGMELHLIHYSYGVNSTEKGDLSSESTVSRIRTEHFPLTLESARPSHTSQYLCASSPPGLEDYNEQFFGPGTRLTVL.

This clonotype was observed many times. The chain links TRBV5-5 to TRBJ2-3; 7 bases map to TRBD1. There are 14 residues in the CDR3. CDR1 is SGHKS and CDR2 is YYEKEE in the germline V gene (reference sequence). V was clipped by 2 bases and J by 3 bases; unmatched bases: 3. The CDR3 DNA sequence: TGTGCCAGCAGCTTAGACAGGGTAACAGATACGCAGTATTTT. Translating it yields CASSLDRVTDTQYF.

In this sample, this clonotype turned up many times. The chain recombines TRBV10-3 with TRBJ2-1; TRBD1 is a possible D gene (6 bases). Germline values: CDR1 ENHRY, CDR2 SYGVKD. The CDR3 extends over 14 amino acids. Trimming left V 4 bases short and J 4 bases short, with 11 bases between. The CDR3 protein is CAISVKGEYNEQFF. CDR3 DNA sequence: TGTGCCATCAGTGTGAAGGGGGAATACAATGAGCAGTTCTTC.

This clonotype was recorded at least ten times. The CDR3 coding sequence is TGCAGCGTTGAAACTCGGACAGTGCGGCGGCAGCCCCAGCATTTT. Translating gives CSVETRTVRRQPQHF. This sequence joins TRBV29-1 and TRBJ1-5; a weak D match, TRBD1 (6 bases). Between the trimmed V and J ends, which lost 2 bases and 7 bases, there was a span of 18 bases. Germline-derived CDR1 and CDR2 are SQVTM and ANQGSEA. CDR3 length: 15 residues. Complete variable domain (other parts from reference TRBV29-1 and TRBJ1-5): SAVISQKPSRDICQRGTSLTIQCQVDSQVTMMFWYRQQPGQSLTLIATANQGSEATYESGFVIDKFPISRPNLTFSTLTVSNMSPEDSSIYLCSVETRTVRRQPQHFGDGTRLSIL.